The rows below give T cell receptor beta chains drawn from one sample of a study of blood T cell repertoires in COVID-19. This table comes from immunoSEQ multiplex PCR, and its TCRdb copy is limited to in-frame clones, with some not included. This table holds more than 250,000 clones, more than 75% found once. The sequenced material came from PBMCs or T cells enriched from blood (not recorded which). Receptors were obtained from a woman younger than 30 who had recovered from COVID-19. The CDR3 runs from the conserved cysteine through the conserved F or W. A D gene is named only where the DNA matches it firmly. The size of a clone is reported for some rows only, either as once, few or many, or as a class for expanded clones.

>TRBJ2-1|TRBD2|-|TRBV4-1
CASSQETSRANEQFF
TGCGCCAGCAGCCAAGAGACTAGCAGGGCAAATGAGCAGTTCTTC
>TRBJ1-2|TRBD1|once|TRBV3-1/TRBV3-2
CASSDRGYYGYTF
TGTGCCAGCAGCGACAGGGGGTACTATGGCTACACCTTC
>TRBJ2-1|-|-|TRBV5-1
CASSLELVNNEQFF
TGCGCCAGCAGCTTGGAACTAGTTAACAATGAGCAGTTCTTC
>TRBJ1-4|-|-|TRBV19
CASSRTQGPTNEKLFF
TGTGCCAGTAGTCGTACTCAGGGCCCAACTAATGAAAAACTGTTTTTT
>TRBJ2-7|-|-|TRBV3-1/TRBV3-2
CASSQGTGIAEQYF
TGTGCCAGCAGCCAAGGGACGGGAATAGCTGAGCAGTACTTC
>TRBJ2-2|-|-|TRBV3-1/TRBV3-2
CASSQQNTGELFF
TGTGCCAGCAGCCAACAAAACACCGGGGAGCTGTTTTTT
>TRBJ2-5|TRBD1|once|TRBV4-1
CASSQEGGQQETQYF
TGCGCCAGCAGCCAAGAAGGGGGACAGCAAGAGACCCAGTACTTC
>TRBJ2-7|TRBD1|-|TRBV18
CASTQGAVGEQYF
TGTGCCAGCACGCAGGGGGCGGTAGGCGAGCAGTACTTC
>TRBJ1-5|TRBD1|-|TRBV2
CASSGLGGGSNQPQHF
TGTGCCAGCAGTGGGTTAGGAGGGGGCAGCAATCAGCCCCAGCATTTT
>TRBJ1-2|-|-|TRBV2
CASSAGETGYTF
TGTGCCAGCAGTGCAGGGGAAACTGGCTACACCTTC
>TRBJ2-5|-|few|TRBV4-1
CASSQGGGPQETQYF
TGCGCCAGCAGCCAAGGGGGGGGGCCACAAGAGACCCAGTACTTC
>TRBJ2-4|-|-|TRBV19
CASSPADSLKNIQYF
TGTGCCAGTAGTCCGGCCGACTCTTTAAAAAACATTCAGTACTTC
>TRBJ2-7|TRBD1|-|TRBV5-1
CASSLTGGRSYEQYF
TGCGCCAGCAGCCTAACAGGGGGTAGATCCTACGAGCAGTACTTC
>TRBJ2-2|TRBD1|-|TRBV12-5
CASGFGQGATGELFF
TGTGCTAGTGGTTTTGGGCAGGGGGCCACCGGGGAGCTGTTTTTT
>TRBJ2-2|TRBD2|-|TRBV27
CASNLAGIAGELFF
TGTGCCAGCAACCTAGCGGGAATAGCCGGGGAGCTGTTTTTT
>TRBJ2-2|TRBD2|-|TRBV24-1
CATSDVSSGMYTGELFF
TGTGCCACCAGTGATGTGAGTAGCGGGATGTACACCGGGGAGCTGTTTTTT
>TRBJ2-2|-|-|TRBV3-1/TRBV3-2
CASSQRGLNTGELFF
TGTGCCAGCAGCCAAAGGGGACTTAACACCGGGGAGCTGTTTTTT
>TRBJ2-5|-|-|TRBV11-2
CASSFTSGGAETQYF
TGTGCCAGCAGCTTTACCAGTGGAGGGGCGGAGACCCAGTACTTC
>TRBJ1-1|TRBD1|-|TRBV20-1
CSAGQGFEAFF
TGCAGTGCGGGACAGGGGTTTGAAGCTTTCTTT
>TRBJ1-1|TRBD1|once|TRBV19
CASSVKAGGFTEAFF
TGTGCCAGTAGTGTTAAAGCAGGGGGCTTCACTGAAGCTTTCTTT
>TRBJ2-7|TRBD1|-|TRBV5-1
CASSRDRPPTYSSYEQYF
TGCGCCAGCAGCCGGGACAGGCCTCCCACTTATAGCTCCTACGAGCAGTACTTC
>TRBJ2-6|-|-|TRBV18
CASSLRVQVHRNPGANVLTF
TGTGCCAGCTCACTCCGTGTTCAGGTGCATCGGAACCCTGGGGCCAACGTCCTGACTTTC
>TRBJ1-6|-|-|TRBV6-1
CASSQGEAARNSPLHF
TGTGCCAGCAGTCAAGGGGAGGCTGCTCGGAATTCACCCCTCCACTTT
>TRBJ1-2|-|-|TRBV13
CASTPYGYTF
TGTGCCAGCACTCCCTATGGCTACACCTTC
>TRBJ2-5|-|-|TRBV3-1/TRBV3-2
CASSRDTQETQYF
TGTGCCAGCAGCAGGGACACCCAAGAGACCCAGTACTTC
>TRBJ2-7|TRBD1|-|TRBV9
CASSVVGDRGVQYF
TGTGCCAGCAGCGTAGTGGGGGACAGGGGCGTGCAGTACTTC
>TRBJ2-5|-|few|TRBV7-7
CASSLAASPGHEKWTQYF
TGTGCTAGCAGCTTAGCGGCGTCGCCGGGACACGAGAAATGGACCCAGTACTTC
>TRBJ2-7|TRBD1|-|TRBV11-2
CASSFRDRPSEQYF
TGTGCCAGCAGCTTCCGGGACAGACCGTCCGAGCAGTACTTC
>TRBJ2-3|TRBD2|-|TRBV4-2
CASSPLGRGGTDTQYF
TGTGCCAGCAGCCCACTGGGACGGGGGGGCACAGATACGCAGTATTTT
>TRBJ1-1|-|-|TRBV5-1
CASSPLTGPEAFF
TGCGCCAGCAGCCCCTTGACAGGACCTGAAGCTTTCTTT
>TRBJ1-2|TRBD1|-|TRBV7-3
CASSLGATGDGYTF
TGTGCCAGCAGCTTAGGGGCGACAGGGGATGGCTACACCTTC
>TRBJ1-1|-|-|TRBV12-3/TRBV12-4
CASSSGYRGAFF
TGTGCCAGCAGTTCAGGGTACCGTGGAGCTTTCTTT
>TRBJ2-3|TRBD2|-|TRBV6-4
CASSDGPFGAGATDTQYF
TGTGCCAGCAGTGACGGCCCCTTCGGGGCGGGAGCCACAGATACGCAGTATTTT
>TRBJ2-5|-|once|TRBV12-3/TRBV12-4
CASSKGVQETQYF
TGTGCCAGCAGTAAGGGAGTCCAAGAGACCCAGTACTTC
>TRBJ2-5|TRBD1|-|TRBV28
CASSGRAGGYQETQYF
TGTGCCAGCAGTGGTAGGGCAGGGGGCTACCAAGAGACCCAGTACTTC
>TRBJ1-5|-|few|TRBV27
CASSSLWTAGRNQPQHF
TGTGCCAGCAGTTCGCTCTGGACAGCGGGGCGCAATCAGCCCCAGCATTTT
>TRBJ1-6|-|-|TRBV5-4
CASSLDGSYNSPLHF
TGTGCCAGCAGCTTGGACGGTTCCTATAATTCACCCCTCCACTTT
>TRBJ1-1|-|-|TRBV23-1
CASSQSPLRDFNTEAFF
TGCGCCAGCAGTCAATCCCCCTTGAGGGACTTTAACACTGAAGCTTTCTTT
>TRBJ1-1|-|-|TRBV11-2
CASSSYRKRRNTEAFF
TGTGCCAGCAGCTCTTACAGGAAAAGACGGAACACTGAAGCTTTCTTT
>TRBJ1-1|TRBD1|once|TRBV19
CASKTRDSLNTEAFF
TGTGCCAGTAAAACCCGGGACAGCCTGAACACTGAAGCTTTCTTT
>TRBJ2-7|-|-|TRBV29-1
CSVEDRVYEQYF
TGCAGCGTTGAAGACAGGGTCTACGAGCAGTACTTC
>TRBJ2-2|TRBD2|-|TRBV12-5
CASGKFIPLLAGRWNTGELFF
TGTGCTAGTGGTAAGTTCATCCCACTCTTAGCGGGTCGTTGGAACACCGGGGAGCTGTTTTTT
>TRBJ2-1|TRBD2|-|TRBV10-3
CAISAGGSGYNEQFF
TGTGCCATCAGTGCGGGAGGGAGCGGGTACAATGAGCAGTTCTTC
>TRBJ1-6|-|few|TRBV5-1
CASSYDRPGYNSPLHF
TGCGCCAGCAGCTATGACAGGCCGGGATATAATTCACCCCTCCACTTT
>TRBJ2-7|TRBD2|-|TRBV6-1
CASSELSGGGYEQYF
TGTGCCAGCAGTGAATTGTCGGGGGGGGGCTACGAGCAGTACTTC
>TRBJ1-2|TRBD1|-|TRBV3-1/TRBV3-2
CASSLPGQGPYTF
TGTGCCAGCAGCCTCCCGGGACAGGGTCCCTACACCTTC
>TRBJ1-6|-|many|TRBV18
CASSPERGTPLHF
TGTGCCAGCTCACCAGAACGAGGGACACCCCTCCACTTT
>TRBJ1-1|-|-|TRBV5-1
CASSLEAGSTEAFF
TGCGCCAGCAGCTTGGAGGCGGGATCCACTGAAGCTTTCTTT
>TRBJ2-7|TRBD2|-|TRBV30
CAWSVLAGVTYEQYF
TGTGCCTGGAGTGTACTAGCGGGAGTCACCTACGAGCAGTACTTC
>TRBJ1-1|-|-|TRBV6-4
CASSPAGDGTEAFF
TGTGCCAGCAGCCCCGCGGGAGATGGAACTGAAGCTTTCTTT
>TRBJ2-6|TRBD1|-|TRBV7-9
CASIDRASRANVLTF
TGTGCCAGCATCGACAGGGCCTCTAGGGCCAACGTCCTGACTTTC
>TRBJ2-3|-|-|TRBV7-2
CASSLARDTQYF
TGTGCCAGCAGCTTAGCGAGGGATACGCAGTATTTT
>TRBJ1-5|TRBD1|-|TRBV9
CASSGGQGLGPQHF
TGTGCCAGCAGCGGCGGACAGGGCCTAGGGCCCCAGCATTTT
>TRBJ1-5|-|-|TRBV11-2
CASSLEGRGNQPQHF
TGTGCCAGCAGCTTAGAGGGCAGGGGCAATCAGCCCCAGCATTTT
>TRBJ1-5|TRBD1|-|TRBV29-1
CSVGTGPNQPQHF
TGCAGCGTTGGGACAGGGCCTAATCAGCCCCAGCATTTT
>TRBJ1-2|TRBD1|-|TRBV29-1
CSVPKQLTGGHGYTF
TGCAGCGTTCCAAAGCAACTGACAGGGGGCCATGGCTACACCTTC
>TRBJ1-4|-|-|TRBV12-5
CATADIDEKLFF
TGTGCTACAGCCGACATCGATGAAAAACTGTTTTTT
>TRBJ1-1|TRBD1|few|TRBV12-3/TRBV12-4
CASSQGATEAFF
TGTGCCAGCAGTCAGGGGGCCACTGAAGCTTTCTTT
>TRBJ2-7|-|-|TRBV3-1/TRBV3-2
CASSWDISSYEQYF
TGTGCCAGCAGCTGGGACATCTCCTCCTACGAGCAGTACTTC